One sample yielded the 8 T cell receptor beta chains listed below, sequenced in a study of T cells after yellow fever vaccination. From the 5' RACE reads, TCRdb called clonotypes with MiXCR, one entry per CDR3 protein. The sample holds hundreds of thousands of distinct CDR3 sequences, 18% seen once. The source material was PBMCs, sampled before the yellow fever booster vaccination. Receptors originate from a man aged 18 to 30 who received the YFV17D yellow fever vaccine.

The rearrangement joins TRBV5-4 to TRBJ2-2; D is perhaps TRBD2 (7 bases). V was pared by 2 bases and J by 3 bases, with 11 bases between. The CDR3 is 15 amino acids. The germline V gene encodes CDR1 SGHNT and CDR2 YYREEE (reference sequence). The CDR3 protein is CASSFGGPYTGELFF. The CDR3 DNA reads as TGTGCCAGCAGCTTCGGGGGGCCTTACACCGGGGAGCTGTTTTTT.

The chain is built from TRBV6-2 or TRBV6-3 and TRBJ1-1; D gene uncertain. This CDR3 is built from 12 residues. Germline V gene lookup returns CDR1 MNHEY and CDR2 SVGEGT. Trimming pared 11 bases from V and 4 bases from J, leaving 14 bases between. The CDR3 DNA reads TGTGCCGTAAAGCGGTTCAGCACTGAAGCTTTCTTT. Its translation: CAVKRFSTEAFF.

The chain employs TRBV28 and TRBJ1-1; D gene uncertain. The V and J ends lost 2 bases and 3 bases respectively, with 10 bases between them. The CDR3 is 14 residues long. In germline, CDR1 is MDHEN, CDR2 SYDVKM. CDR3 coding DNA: TGTGCCAGCAGTTTAGGCCAGGCGGACACTGAAGCTTTCTTT. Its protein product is CASSLGQADTEAFF.

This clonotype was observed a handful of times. CDR3 in DNA: TGCGCCAGCAGTAGCCCAGGGGGTCTCGCGAACTATGGCTACACCTTC. Translation: CASSSPGGLANYGYTF. This rearrangement joins TRBV5-1 to TRBJ1-2; the match to TRBD1 covers 7 bases. With V trimmed by 5 bases and J by 2 bases, 12 bases remained unmatched. The CDR3 length is 16 residues. The germline V gene has CDR1 SGHRS and CDR2 YFSETQ.

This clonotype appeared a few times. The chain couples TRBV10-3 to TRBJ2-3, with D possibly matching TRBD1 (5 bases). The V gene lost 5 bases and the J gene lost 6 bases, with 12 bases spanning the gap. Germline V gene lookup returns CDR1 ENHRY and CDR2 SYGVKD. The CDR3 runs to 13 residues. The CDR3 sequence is CAISIAGMDTQYF. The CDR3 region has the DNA TGTGCCATCAGTATTGCAGGGATGGATACGCAGTATTTT.

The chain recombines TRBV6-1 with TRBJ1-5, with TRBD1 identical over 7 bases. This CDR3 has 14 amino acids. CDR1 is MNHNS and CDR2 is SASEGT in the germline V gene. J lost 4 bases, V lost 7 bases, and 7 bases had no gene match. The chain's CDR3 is CASNWNRGNQPQHF. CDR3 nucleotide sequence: TGTGCCAGCAATTGGAACAGGGGTAATCAGCCCCAGCATTTT.

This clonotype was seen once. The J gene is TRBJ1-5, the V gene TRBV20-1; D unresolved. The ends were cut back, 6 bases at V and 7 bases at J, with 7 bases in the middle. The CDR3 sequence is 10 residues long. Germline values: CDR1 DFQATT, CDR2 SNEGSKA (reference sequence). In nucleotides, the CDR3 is TGCAGTGCCGGTGGCCAGCCCCAGCATTTT. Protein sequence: CSAGGQPQHF.

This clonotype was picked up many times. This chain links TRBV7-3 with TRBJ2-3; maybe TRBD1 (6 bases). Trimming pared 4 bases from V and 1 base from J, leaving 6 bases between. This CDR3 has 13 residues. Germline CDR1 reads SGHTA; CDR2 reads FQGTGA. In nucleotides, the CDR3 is TGTGCCAGCAGCTCAGGGGGCACAGATACGCAGTATTTT. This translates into CASSSGGTDTQYF.